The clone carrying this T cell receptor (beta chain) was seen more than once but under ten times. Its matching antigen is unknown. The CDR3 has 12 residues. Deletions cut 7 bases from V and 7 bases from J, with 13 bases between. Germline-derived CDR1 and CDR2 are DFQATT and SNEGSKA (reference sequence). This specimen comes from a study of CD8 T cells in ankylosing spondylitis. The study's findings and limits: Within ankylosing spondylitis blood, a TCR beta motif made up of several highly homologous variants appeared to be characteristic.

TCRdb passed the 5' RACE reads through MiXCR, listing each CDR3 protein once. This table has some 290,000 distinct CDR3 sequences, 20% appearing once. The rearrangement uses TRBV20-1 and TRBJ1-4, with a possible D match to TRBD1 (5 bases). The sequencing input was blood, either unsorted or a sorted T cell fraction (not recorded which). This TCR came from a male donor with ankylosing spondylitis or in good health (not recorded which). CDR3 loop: CSVRSGGEKLFF. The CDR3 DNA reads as TGCAGTGTACGCAGTGGGGGTGAAAAACTGTTTTTT.